This T cell receptor beta chain came from a study of blood T cell repertoires in COVID-19. Study-wide context: The United States, Italy and Spain were the sources of the acute and convalescent COVID-19 samples. From T cells, B-cell-depleted T cells, or PBMCs came the material, which was cDNA or gDNA.

Original methodology: Reference gene primer amplification gave estimated nucleated cell counts. Using immunoSEQ multiplex PCR, the repertoire was profiled, and TCRdb retains in-frame clones only, with some absent. From that table come the V and J calls and clone size; the DNA was used to work out D and trimming. Of 150,000 to 200,000 clones listed, roughly 78% are singletons. Deletions cut 2 bases from V and 0 bases from J, with 9 bases between. CDR3 length equals 15 residues. CDR1 MNHEY and CDR2 SVGAGI come from the germline V gene. The clonotype originates from a woman of 80 years or more with active or convalescent COVID-19. The specimen was peripheral blood. V usage is TRBV6-5 and J usage is TRBJ2-3, with a possible D match to TRBD1 (5 bases). The CDR3 here is CASSYGAQSTDTQYF. The CDR3 coding sequence is TGTGCCAGCAGTTACGGGGCACAGAGCACAGATACGCAGTATTTT.